A selection of T cell receptor beta chains follows, all from one sample in a study of T cell repertoires in cytomegalovirus infection. Antigens of these TCRs are unknown. Via MiXCR, TCRdb re-called the reads, giving one row per CDR3 protein. The sample consists of approximately 730,000 distinct CDR3 sequences, almost 30% of them appearing once. Sequencing was performed on cultured CD8+ T cells from PBMCs, taken from culture after CMV antigen stimulation. Receptor source: a human donor in good health (CMV status not recorded). Some clones in this sample may be carry-over from other donors' samples. CDR3s leave out the opening cysteine and the closing phenylalanine or tryptophan. The order of the fields is clone size, CDR3 length, V gene, J gene, CDR3 protein. A row's size may be missing; if present it is once, few, many or a size class.

size: few; length: 11; V: TRBV20-1; J: TRBJ2-7; CDR3: SADRQGRGEQY
size: few; length: 12; V: TRBV27; J: TRBJ1-2; CDR3: ASSDVGGLYGYT
size: few; length: 12; V: TRBV7-6; J: TRBJ2-2; CDR3: ASSFSGGSGELF
size: NA; length: 14; V: TRBV11-1; J: TRBJ2-2; CDR3: ASSPQAGLNTGELF
size: NA; length: 12; V: TRBV6-1; J: TRBJ2-1; CDR3: ASRDRGSHNEQF
size: few; length: 13; V: TRBV10-3; J: TRBJ2-1; CDR3: AIRDSGGSYNEQF
size: NA; length: 16; V: TRBV3-1; J: TRBJ2-1; CDR3: ASTPSGGGQFSYNEQF
size: many; length: 15; V: TRBV24-1; J: TRBJ2-1; CDR3: ATSIGKIKKGYNEQF
size: many; length: 20; V: TRBV11-2; J: TRBJ2-3; CDR3: ASSFSPRGRSWTDKSTDTQY
size: NA; length: 11; V: TRBV28; J: TRBJ1-2; CDR3: ASSSPRGHGYT
size: NA; length: 12; V: TRBV7-9; J: TRBJ2-3; CDR3: ASTEGGTYDTQY
size: many; length: 13; V: TRBV5-1; J: TRBJ1-2; CDR3: ASSPGHGANYGYT
size: many; length: 14; V: TRBV7-8; J: TRBJ2-7; CDR3: ASSLEKGPGRDEQY
size: NA; length: 13; V: TRBV12-5; J: TRBJ1-2; CDR3: ASGLAEGGHNGYT
size: many; length: 14; V: TRBV7-2; J: TRBJ2-1; CDR3: ASSINIQGSYNEQF
size: few; length: 11; V: TRBV28; J: TRBJ1-1; CDR3: ASREIMDTEAF
size: many; length: 11; V: TRBV12-3/TRBV12-4; J: TRBJ2-5; CDR3: ASGNMLEETQY
size: NA; length: 16; V: TRBV4-3; J: TRBJ1-1; CDR3: ASSQDRQVQGLNTEAF
size: NA; length: 14; V: TRBV3-1; J: TRBJ1-4; CDR3: ASSQDQGTLGEKLF
size: few; length: 12; V: TRBV4-1; J: TRBJ2-5; CDR3: ASSQRKTVETQY
size: once; length: 15; V: TRBV4-1; J: TRBJ2-3; CDR3: ASSQDRTSGHTDTQY
size: NA; length: 11; V: TRBV4-1; J: TRBJ1-6; CDR3: ASSQDGYSPLH
size: NA; length: 11; V: TRBV6-1; J: TRBJ1-4; CDR3: ASSPDGEEKLF
size: many; length: 15; V: TRBV7-2; J: TRBJ2-2; CDR3: ASSLGWDSEGTGELF
size: many; length: 13; V: TRBV6-5; J: TRBJ2-1; CDR3: ASSPRSGGYNEQF
size: few; length: 14; V: TRBV7-4; J: TRBJ1-2; CDR3: ASSPPTGGANYGYT
size: few; length: 12; V: TRBV7-9; J: TRBJ2-2; CDR3: ASRQQAYTGELF
size: few; length: 13; V: TRBV12-3/TRBV12-4; J: TRBJ1-5; CDR3: ASRPFQGDGQPQH
size: NA; length: 16; V: TRBV7-6; J: TRBJ2-1; CDR3: ASSRPTSGGGSYNEQF
size: few; length: 13; V: TRBV6-6; J: TRBJ2-1; CDR3: ASSSGQGGHNEQF
size: NA; length: 12; V: TRBV25-1; J: TRBJ2-7; CDR3: ASSEWGRSYEQY
size: NA; length: 12; V: TRBV7-9; J: TRBJ1-1; CDR3: ASSLTGGRDEAF
size: few; length: 12; V: TRBV2; J: TRBJ1-1; CDR3: ASSDYRGDTEAF
size: few; length: 14; V: TRBV11-2; J: TRBJ2-1; CDR3: ASSPWAREGYNEQF
size: NA; length: 13; V: TRBV23-1; J: TRBJ1-1; CDR3: ASSQPGQAALEAF
size: few; length: 12; V: TRBV27; J: TRBJ2-5; CDR3: ASNQDRFGETQY
size: NA; length: 17; V: TRBV20-1; J: TRBJ2-3; CDR3: SARLRLAGGPFSTDTQY
size: NA; length: 12; V: TRBV6-2/TRBV6-3; J: TRBJ1-1; CDR3: ASSFPTANTEAF
size: NA; length: 11; V: TRBV7-9; J: TRBJ1-2; CDR3: ASSPGQAHGYT
size: NA; length: 12; V: TRBV5-1; J: TRBJ1-2; CDR3: ASSSTGSVYGYT
size: few; length: 15; V: TRBV5-6; J: TRBJ2-2; CDR3: ASSLNMERGPTGELF
size: NA; length: 11; V: TRBV11-2; J: TRBJ2-1; CDR3: ASSPPGQGLSF
size: once; length: 13; V: TRBV9; J: TRBJ1-1; CDR3: ASSVDLRLNTEAF
size: many; length: 11; V: TRBV7-2; J: TRBJ1-1; CDR3: ASSLGTFTEAF
size: NA; length: 14; V: TRBV12-3/TRBV12-4; J: TRBJ2-1; CDR3: ASSFLLAGGHNEQF
size: few; length: 13; V: TRBV7-9; J: TRBJ1-2; CDR3: ASSQGQGIRYGYT
size: NA; length: 20; V: TRBV4-3; J: TRBJ2-1; CDR3: ASSQDTYPGLAGGVPYNEQF
size: many; length: 9; V: TRBV2; J: TRBJ2-1; CDR3: ASRGGNEQF